The clone carrying this TCR beta chain showed up just a few times. This likely came from a read error, as a far larger clone is one base away. Genomic DNA provided the template from which TCR beta CDR3 was amplified by two-round multiplex PCR. The first round of PCR was done with primers that matched each TRBV and TRBJ gene. TCRdb reprocessed the multiplex PCR reads via MiXCR and lists one record per CDR3 protein. The sample yields about 24,000 distinct CDR3 sequences, approximately 40% seen once. This CDR3 has 14 amino acids. In germline, CDR1 is SEHNR, CDR2 FQNEAQ (reference sequence). The ends were cut back, 5 bases at V and 12 bases at J, with 21 bases in the middle. This sample is part of a study of prognosis after radiotherapy for stage I lung cancer.

The input for sequencing was PBMCs, taken before or after stereotactic body radiation therapy (not recorded which). The receptor's source is a donor over 45 with non-small cell lung cancer. The chain has TRBV7-9 and TRBJ2-3; D may be TRBD2 (5 bases). This chain's CDR3 is CASSPAPAGESQYF. The DNA of the CDR3 is TGTGCCAGCAGCCCCGCTCCGGCGGGTGAGAGTCAGTATTTT.